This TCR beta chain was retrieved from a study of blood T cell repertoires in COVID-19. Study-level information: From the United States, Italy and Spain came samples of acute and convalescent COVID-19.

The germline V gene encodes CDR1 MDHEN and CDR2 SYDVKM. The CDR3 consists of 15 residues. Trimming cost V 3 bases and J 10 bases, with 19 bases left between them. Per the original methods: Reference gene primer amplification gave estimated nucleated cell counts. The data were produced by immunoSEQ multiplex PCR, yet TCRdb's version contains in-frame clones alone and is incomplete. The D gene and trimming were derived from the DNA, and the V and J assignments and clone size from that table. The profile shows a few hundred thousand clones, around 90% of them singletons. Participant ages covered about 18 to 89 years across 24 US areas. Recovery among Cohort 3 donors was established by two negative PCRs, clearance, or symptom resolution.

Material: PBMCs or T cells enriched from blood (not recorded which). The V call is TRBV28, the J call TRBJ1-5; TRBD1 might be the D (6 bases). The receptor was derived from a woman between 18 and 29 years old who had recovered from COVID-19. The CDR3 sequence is CASSFPFGGEEPQHF. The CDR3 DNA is TGTGCCAGCAGTTTCCCATTTGGGGGCGAGGAACCCCAGCATTTT.